This T cell receptor beta chain was found in a study of graft-versus-host responses after intestinal transplantation (TCRdb year 2021). In the study overall: The transplants that recipients received were multivisceral, liver-intestinal, or isolated intestinal. Every recipient was given anti-thymocyte globulin induction, followed by about three years of maintenance tacrolimus and steroids. Graft-versus-host and host-versus-graft alloreactive T cell clones were tracked in the graft, circulation and bone marrow after intestinal transplantation using bulk TCR-beta CDR3 sequencing. To identify alloreactive clones, pre-transplant mixed lymphocyte reaction products were sequenced and compared with unstimulated pre-transplant donor and recipient T cells. Of the approximately 24 intestinal transplant recipients enrolled in the cohort, one of whom was a retransplant, a few patients without pretransplant specimens were excluded. A peak of at least 4% donor T cells among recipient peripheral blood mononuclear cells was the definition used for donor T cell macrochimerism. Samples from three later patients were sequenced in-house on an Illumina MiSeq with MiXCR processing rather than by the commercial service.

Broader findings and caveats from the paper: Peak levels of circulating GvH clones were associated with declines in HvG clones early after transplant. GvH clones were detected in recipient bone marrow, and some of these GvH clones were observed earlier in ileal mucosa or blood, consistent with an intestinal mucosal origin. Conclusions were limited by the relatively low number and heterogeneity of intestinal transplant patients. High GvH to HvG T cell clonal ratios were observed in the allografts of patients with donor T cell macrochimerism.

Note on this clone: There is no known antigen for this receptor. Base quality data are lacking; no much larger clone is found one base away.

Blood samples were collected up to 4 times in the first month after transplant and then at least monthly when available. The CDR1 and CDR2 encoded by the germline V gene (reference sequence) are MNHEY and SMNVEV. From cysteine to phenylalanine, the CDR3 is 13 amino acids long. Just the 39-base CDR3 DNA is kept, in frame starting at base 1. Cut back by 4 bases and 2 bases, the V and J ends lie 8 bases apart. The method behind the library was the immunoSEQ multiplex PCR assay. High-throughput TCR-beta CDR3 sequencing of genomic DNA from most patients was performed by Adaptive Biotechnologies. On the study's bioinformatics: TCR sequencing data were retrieved from Adaptive's ImmunoSEQ software for some 19 patients, whereas three other patients were processed with MiXCR and VDJtools. Because the origin of CDR3 nucleotide sequences shared between donor and recipient could not be assigned, those sequences were removed. Alloreactive clones required at least 2-fold expansion over unstimulated cells and minimum CFSE-low frequency of 0.002% (template counts) or 0.001% (read counts). Clones detected in sequenced pre-transplant spleen, lymph node, or MLR CFSE-low populations of the donor or recipient were defined as mappable. The cumulative frequency of alloreactive clones was calculated as a percentage of all sequences, weighted by copy number. TCRdb mirrors the immuneACCESS table, restricted to in-frame sequences. Some clones are absent from its copies; in checked studies, under half trace to an unresolved V gene, and the reason for the others is unknown. The V and J calls and the clone size are those of that table, but D and trimming were determined from the DNA. Across this sample there are around 30,000 clones, with 70% to 90% seen only once. Roughly 10% of the sample is in the top ten clones.

The TCR was taken from a human patient who received an intestinal transplant, so some T cells may come from the graft donor. This sample comprised PBMCs, obtained about 460 days after intestinal transplantation. The chain links TRBV27 with TRBJ1-1; there is no confident call for the D gene. Read as DNA, the sequence is TGTGCCAGCAGTTCCGGATATAACACTGAAGCTTTCTTT. Translated, it gives CASSSGYNTEAFF.